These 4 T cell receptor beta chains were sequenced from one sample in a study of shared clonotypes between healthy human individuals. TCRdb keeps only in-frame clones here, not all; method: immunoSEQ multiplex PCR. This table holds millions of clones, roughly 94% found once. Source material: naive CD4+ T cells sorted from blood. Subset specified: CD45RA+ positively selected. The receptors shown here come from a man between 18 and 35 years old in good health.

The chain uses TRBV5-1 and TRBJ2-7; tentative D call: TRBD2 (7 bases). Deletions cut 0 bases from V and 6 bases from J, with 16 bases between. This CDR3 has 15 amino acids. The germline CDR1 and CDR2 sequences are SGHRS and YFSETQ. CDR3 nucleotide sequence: TGCGCCAGCAGCTTGGCCGGCGCGGGGGCCGGCGAGCAGTACTTC. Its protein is CASSLAGAGAGEQYF. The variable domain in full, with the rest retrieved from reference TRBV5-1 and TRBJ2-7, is KAGVTQTPRYLIKTRGQQVTLSCSPISGHRSVSWYQQTPGQGLQFLFEYFSETQRNKGNFPGRFSGRQFSNSRSEMNVSTLELGDSALYLCASSLAGAGAGEQYFGPGTRLTVT.

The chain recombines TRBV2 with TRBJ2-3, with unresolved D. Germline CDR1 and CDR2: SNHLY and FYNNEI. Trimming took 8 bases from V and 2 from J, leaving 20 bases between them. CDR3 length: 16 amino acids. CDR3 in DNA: TGTGCCAGCGGGTTACCAACTCCCTTCGCCACAGATACGCAGTATTTT. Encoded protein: CASGLPTPFATDTQYF.

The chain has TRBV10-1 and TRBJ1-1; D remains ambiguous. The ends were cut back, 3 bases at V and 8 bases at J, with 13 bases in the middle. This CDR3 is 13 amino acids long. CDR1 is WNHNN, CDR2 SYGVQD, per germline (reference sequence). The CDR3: CASSDARVNEAFF. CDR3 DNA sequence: TGCGCCAGCAGTGATGCAAGGGTTAACGAAGCTTTCTTT.

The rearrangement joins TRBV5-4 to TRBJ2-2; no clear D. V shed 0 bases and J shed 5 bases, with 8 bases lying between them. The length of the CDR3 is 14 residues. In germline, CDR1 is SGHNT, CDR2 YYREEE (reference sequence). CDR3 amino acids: CASSLGRATGELFF. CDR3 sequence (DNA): TGTGCCAGCAGCTTGGGCCGGGCGACCGGGGAGCTGTTTTTT.